These T cell receptor beta chains were read from a single sample in a study of control samples from healthy donors and cancer patients. The table came from immunoSEQ multiplex PCR; TCRdb's copy has only in-frame clones and leaves some out. In the table there are about 180,000 clones, around 89% of which are singletons. The sequenced sample consisted of blood. The receptors originated from a woman in her forties or fifties in good health. Both conserved end residues are trimmed from each CDR3. A D gene is named only where the DNA matches it firmly.

J gene	D gene	V gene	CDR3 protein
TRBJ1-1	-	TRBV3-1/TRBV3-2	ASSPGANTEAF
TRBJ1-2	TRBD1	TRBV19	ASSITQGSTYGYT
TRBJ2-5	-	TRBV5-8	ASSLRGEETQY
TRBJ2-1	-	TRBV9	ASAGTEQF
TRBJ1-6	-	TRBV27	ASMGDSYNSPLH
TRBJ2-3	-	TRBV5-6	ASSLYGDTQY
TRBJ1-2	TRBD1	TRBV28	ASGLTGGAGYT
TRBJ1-2	TRBD1	TRBV18	ASSRTGEGYGYT
TRBJ1-4	-	TRBV5-1	ASSFSRDEKLF
TRBJ1-4	-	TRBV30	AWSTVAPNEKLF
TRBJ1-2	TRBD1	TRBV3-1/TRBV3-2	ASSQPGGDRANYGYT
TRBJ2-7	-	TRBV18	ASSPTGFSYEQY
TRBJ1-6	TRBD1	TRBV5-1	ASSLARGRGNSPLH
TRBJ2-4	-	TRBV7-2	ASTPPGLAKNIQY
TRBJ1-4	-	TRBV6-6	ASSPRAPTNEKLF
TRBJ2-5	TRBD2	TRBV9	ASSVGRGGRETQY
TRBJ2-6	TRBD1	TRBV18	ASSPGQGFSGANVLT
TRBJ1-4	TRBD1	TRBV9	ASSAGGQDEKLF